The rows below give T cell receptor beta chains drawn from one sample of a study of T-cell reconstitution after alpha-beta-depleted transplantation in children. A single record per CDR3 protein comes from TCRdb applying MiXCR to the PCR reads. The table records some 530,000 distinct CDR3 sequences, about 12% of them present only once. The starting material was PBMCs from the stem cell graft donor, obtained from the stem cell graft. These receptors originate from a human donor who donated a stem cell graft to a child with combined immunodeficiency. The CDR3 runs from the conserved cysteine through the conserved F or W. D genes are given only for firm matches. Clone sizes are given selectively: once, few, many, or a class where the clone is expanded.

J,V,D,length,size,CDR3,DNA
TRBJ2-5,TRBV10-3,TRBD2,12,many,CAISGGGETQYF,TGTGCCATCAGTGGCGGGGGAGAGACCCAGTACTTC
TRBJ2-7,TRBV12-3/TRBV12-4,.,13,.,CASKVGLSYEQYF,TGTGCCAGCAAAGTGGGCCTCTCCTACGAGCAGTACTTC
TRBJ2-7,TRBV28,TRBD1,14,.,CASSLPDRGNEQYF,TGTGCCAGCAGTCTCCCGGACAGGGGGAATGAGCAGTACTTC
TRBJ2-3,TRBV29-1,TRBD1,15,.,CSVATRDRYTDTQYF,TGCAGCGTAGCCACACGGGACAGATACACAGATACGCAGTATTTT
TRBJ2-2,TRBV5-1,.,16,many,CASSLGPGASTGELFF,TGCGCCAGCAGCTTGGGGCCGGGGGCGAGTACCGGGGAGCTGTTTTTT
TRBJ2-7,TRBV12-3/TRBV12-4,.,17,few,CASSRTGLPRGSYEQYF,TGTGCCAGCAGTAGGACCGGGCTCCCCCGAGGGTCCTACGAGCAGTACTTC
TRBJ1-5,TRBV27,TRBD1,18,.,CASRNAAGGQSRNQPQHF,TGTGCCAGCAGAAATGCGGCAGGGGGCCAAAGTAGGAATCAGCCCCAGCATTTT
TRBJ1-2,TRBV20-1,TRBD1,14,.,CSASDPGQADGYTF,TGCAGTGCTAGTGATCCGGGACAGGCAGATGGCTACACCTTC
TRBJ2-7,TRBV4-3,TRBD1,16,many,CASSQDVRGPSYEQYF,TGCGCCAGCAGCCAAGATGTGAGGGGGCCATCCTACGAGCAGTACTTC
TRBJ2-5,TRBV4-2,TRBD2,18,few,CASSQDLAGGITQETQYF,TGTGCCAGCAGCCAAGATCTAGCGGGGGGTATCACCCAAGAGACCCAGTACTTC
TRBJ2-7,TRBV7-6,TRBD2,15,.,CASSLGGGIGYEHYF,TGTGCCAGCAGTCTAGGCGGGGGGATCGGCTACGAGCACTACTTC
TRBJ1-5,TRBV19,.,15,few,CASSSGSGLIRPQHF,TGTGCCAGTAGTAGCGGGAGCGGGTTAATCAGGCCCCAGCATTTT
TRBJ2-7,TRBV5-6,.,14,.,CASSFEIFTYEQYF,TGTGCCAGCAGCTTCGAGATTTTTACCTACGAGCAGTACTTC
TRBJ2-7,TRBV29-1,.,13,many,CSVGQALSYEQYF,TGCAGCGTTGGACAGGCCCTCTCCTACGAGCAGTACTTC
TRBJ2-1,TRBV28,TRBD2,17,many,CASSRPGTSGGYNEQFF,TGTGCCAGCAGCCGTCCCGGGACTAGCGGGGGGTACAATGAGCAGTTCTTC
TRBJ2-1,TRBV12-3/TRBV12-4,TRBD2,17,.,CASSPSSGGFSYNEQFF,TGTGCCAGCAGTCCGTCTAGCGGGGGGTTCTCCTACAATGAGCAGTTCTTC
TRBJ2-7,TRBV27,.,14,.,CASSLGPETYEQYF,TGTGCCAGCAGTTTAGGTCCGGAAACCTACGAGCAGTACTTC
TRBJ2-2,TRBV10-3,TRBD2,15,few,CAISALAGATGELFF,TGTGCCATCAGTGCCCTAGCGGGAGCCACCGGGGAGCTGTTTTTT
TRBJ2-7,TRBV6-1,TRBD1,14,.,CASNRQGLYYEQYF,TGTGCCAGCAATCGACAGGGGCTTTACTACGAGCAGTACTTC
TRBJ1-2,TRBV12-3/TRBV12-4,.,13,.,CASSLRVYYGYTF,TGTGCCAGCAGTTTGAGGGTATACTATGGCTACACCTTC
TRBJ2-3,TRBV7-6,TRBD2,16,.,CASSLGLAGNFDTQYF,TGTGCCAGCAGCTTGGGACTAGCGGGAAACTTTGATACGCAGTATTTT
TRBJ2-1,TRBV20-1,TRBD2,14,.,CSALGLAGGGAQFF,TGCAGTGCTCTGGGACTAGCGGGGGGAGGGGCGCAGTTCTTC
TRBJ2-1,TRBV12-3/TRBV12-4,TRBD1,17,few,CASSFPGTGGANNEQFF,TGTGCCAGCAGTTTTCCCGGGACAGGGGGGGCCAACAATGAGCAGTTCTTC
TRBJ2-1,TRBV24-1,.,14,many,CATRRNSEPGEQFF,TGTGCCACCCGACGAAACAGCGAGCCGGGTGAGCAGTTCTTC
TRBJ1-5,TRBV7-9,.,12,.,CASSSGPGPQHF,TGTGCCAGCAGCTCCGGTCCTGGGCCCCAGCATTTT
TRBJ2-1,TRBV5-1,TRBD1,16,.,CASSLAGQGVHNEQFF,TGCGCCAGCAGCTTGGCCGGACAGGGGGTCCACAATGAGCAGTTCTTC
TRBJ2-7,TRBV18,TRBD2,16,.,CASSLRTSGISYEQYF,TGTGCCAGCTCACTCCGGACTAGCGGAATCTCCTACGAGCAGTACTTC
TRBJ2-3,TRBV12-3/TRBV12-4,TRBD2,17,.,CASSLGLAGAGEDTQYF,TGTGCCAGCAGTTTAGGGCTAGCGGGGGCCGGGGAAGATACGCAGTATTTT
TRBJ2-7,TRBV7-9,.,14,many,CASSLGTVTYEQYF,TGTGCCAGCAGCTTAGGGACAGTCACCTACGAGCAGTACTTC
TRBJ2-5,TRBV5-1,.,12,few,CASSTPEGTQYF,TGCGCCAGCAGTACTCCCGAGGGGACCCAGTACTTC
TRBJ2-1,TRBV20-1,.,16,.,CSARDPRTPVYNEQFF,TGCAGTGCTAGAGATCCAAGGACACCAGTCTACAATGAGCAGTTCTTC
TRBJ2-3,TRBV12-3/TRBV12-4,.,14,.,CASSFRTTTDTQYF,TGTGCCAGCAGTTTTAGAACAACCACAGATACGCAGTATTTT
TRBJ1-2,TRBV27,TRBD1,15,.,CASSFTDRANYGYTF,TGTGCCAGCAGTTTTACCGACAGGGCGAACTATGGCTACACCTTC
TRBJ1-1,TRBV12-3/TRBV12-4,.,16,.,CASSFPPTGLNTEAFF,TGTGCCAGCAGTTTCCCCCCCACAGGGTTGAACACTGAAGCTTTCTTT
TRBJ2-2,TRBV5-6,.,14,many,CASSLSRNTGELFF,TGTGCCAGCAGCTTAAGTAGAAACACCGGGGAGCTGTTTTTT
TRBJ1-6,TRBV2,.,17,.,CASTRTAQSSYNSPLHF,TGTGCCAGCACCCGGACAGCGCAAAGCTCCTATAATTCACCCCTCCACTTT
TRBJ2-2,TRBV7-9,TRBD1,16,.,CASSHRDRGSTGELFF,TGTGCCAGCAGCCACCGGGACAGGGGTTCCACCGGGGAGCTGTTTTTT
TRBJ2-1,TRBV7-3,.,16,many,CASSLSLGSAYNEQFF,TGTGCCAGCAGCTTAAGCCTGGGCTCGGCCTACAATGAGCAGTTCTTC
TRBJ2-6,TRBV6-5,.,17,few,CASSPRLVLTGANVLTF,TGTGCCAGCAGCCCCCGGCTAGTTCTCACTGGGGCCAACGTCCTGACTTTC
TRBJ2-3,TRBV12-3/TRBV12-4,TRBD2,16,few,CASSSSPREVADTQYF,TGTGCCAGCAGTTCGTCCCCGCGGGAGGTCGCAGATACGCAGTATTTT
TRBJ2-7,TRBV29-1,.,12,many,CSVEQGPYEQYF,TGCAGCGTTGAACAGGGTCCCTACGAGCAGTACTTC
TRBJ2-3,TRBV12-3/TRBV12-4,TRBD1,15,many,CASSLTTGAADTQYF,TGTGCCAGCAGTTTAACGACAGGGGCCGCAGATACGCAGTATTTT
TRBJ1-5,TRBV6-5,.,17,few,CASSYGRPGGSNQPQHF,TGTGCCAGCAGTTACGGGAGACCGGGGGGTAGCAATCAGCCCCAGCATTTT
TRBJ2-1,TRBV2,TRBD2,20,few,CASSSQSIAGGQLFYNEQFF,TGTGCCAGCAGTTCTCAATCTATAGCGGGGGGACAACTTTTCTACAATGAGCAGTTCTTC
TRBJ1-4,TRBV6-5,.,17,.,CASRSRWAGSVDEKLFF,TGTGCCAGCAGATCACGCTGGGCAGGATCTGTTGACGAGAAACTGTTTTTT
TRBJ2-1,TRBV5-1,TRBD1,14,many,CASSFRQGAYEQFF,TGCGCCAGCAGCTTCCGGCAGGGGGCCTATGAGCAGTTCTTC
TRBJ2-5,TRBV20-1,TRBD2,12,few,CSAERDQETQYF,TGCAGTGCCGAGCGGGATCAAGAGACCCAGTACTTC
TRBJ2-5,TRBV10-3,.,14,many,CAISRQAHEETQYF,TGTGCCATCAGCCGACAGGCCCATGAAGAGACCCAGTACTTC
TRBJ2-3,TRBV2,.,16,.,CASSETAHSSTDTQYF,TGTGCCAGCAGTGAAACGGCTCACTCTAGCACAGATACGCAGTATTTT